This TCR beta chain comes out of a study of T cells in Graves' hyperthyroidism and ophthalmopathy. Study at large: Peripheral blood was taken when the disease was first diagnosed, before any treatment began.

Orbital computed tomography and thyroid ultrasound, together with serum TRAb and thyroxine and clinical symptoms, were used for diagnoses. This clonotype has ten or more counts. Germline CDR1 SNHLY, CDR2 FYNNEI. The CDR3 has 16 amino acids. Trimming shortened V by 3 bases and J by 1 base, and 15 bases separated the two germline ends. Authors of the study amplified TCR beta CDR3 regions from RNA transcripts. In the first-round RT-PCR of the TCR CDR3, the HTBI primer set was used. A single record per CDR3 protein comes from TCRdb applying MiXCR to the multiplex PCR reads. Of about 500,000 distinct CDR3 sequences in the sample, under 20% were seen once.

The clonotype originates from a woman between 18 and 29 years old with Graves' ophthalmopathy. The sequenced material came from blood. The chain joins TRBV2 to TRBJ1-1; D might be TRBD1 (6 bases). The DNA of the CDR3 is TGTGCCAGCAGTGACGGCAGGGGTATAGCGAACACTGAAGCTTTCTTT. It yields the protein CASSDGRGIANTEAFF.